This entry lists 32 T cell receptor beta chains sequenced from one sample in a study of OX40 agonist ivuxolimab in advanced cancers. TCRdb's copy holds only in-frame clones and misses some; the assay was immunoSEQ multiplex PCR. The sample lists tens of thousands of clones, 84% occurring once. Material: CD4+ or CD8+ T cells sorted from blood, obtained in a trial of the OX40 agonist ivuxolimab. These receptors were obtained from an adult with an advanced solid tumor such as melanoma, head and neck, liver or kidney cancer.

J is TRBJ2-5 and V is TRBV27; D is possibly TRBD1 (6 bases). V lost 6 bases and J lost 5, with 13 bases in between. The germline V gene encodes CDR1 MNHEY and CDR2 SMNVEV (reference sequence). This CDR3 is 13 amino acids long. The CDR3, as DNA: TGTGCCAGCAGCCCCAGGGGCGGGGAGACCCAGTACTTC. Translation: CASSPRGGETQYF.

The rearrangement uses TRBV6-5 and TRBJ2-7, with TRBD1 identical over 8 bases. CDR1 and CDR2 (germline): MNHEY, SVGAGI. J gave up 3 bases and V 7 bases, and 5 bases lay outside the gene matches. The CDR3 has 13 residues. The CDR3 protein is CASKRDRNYEQYF. In DNA, the CDR3 is TGTGCCAGCAAAAGGGACAGGAACTACGAGCAGTACTTC.

V and J are TRBV4-1 and TRBJ2-1, with 7 bases that match TRBD1. Trimming at V came to 3 bases and at J to 4 bases, leaving 9 bases not matched to a gene. Germline V lookup: CDR1 MGHRA, CDR2 YSYEKL. CDR3 length: 16 residues. DNA of the CDR3: TGCGCCAGCAGCCATCCCGGGACAGATTTATACAATGAGCAGTTCTTC. This encodes CASSHPGTDLYNEQFF.

The J gene is TRBJ1-2, the V gene TRBV5-1; weak D call: TRBD1 (6 bases). From germline, CDR1 is SGHRS and CDR2 YFSETQ. The CDR3 is made up of 14 amino acids. The V end lost 7 bases, the J end lost 0 bases, and 13 bases lay between the germline ends. The CDR3 sequence: CASGAQGSNYGYTF. CDR3 bases: TGCGCCAGCGGAGCACAGGGATCTAACTATGGCTACACCTTC.

V is TRBV18 and J is TRBJ1-1, with TRBD1 as a possible D gene (6 bases). CDR3 length equals 14 residues. Trimming stripped 3 bases from V and 3 bases from J, with 11 bases between. Germline CDR1 KGHSH, CDR2 LQKENI. CDR3 residues: CASSPVPGDTEAFF. For the CDR3, the DNA is TGTGCCAGCTCACCGGTCCCAGGGGACACTGAAGCTTTCTTT.

This sequence joins TRBV5-1 and TRBJ2-7; D is unclear. CDR3 length equals 13 residues. The germline gives CDR1 SGHRS, CDR2 YFSETQ. Trimming shortened V by 4 bases and J by 6 bases, and 14 bases separated the two germline ends. Here the CDR3 reads CASSLLSKGEQYF. The CDR3 DNA reads TGCGCCAGCAGCCTCCTTAGTAAGGGCGAGCAGTACTTC.

The chain couples TRBV19 to TRBJ2-1; D is uncertain. Trimming stripped 2 bases from V and 2 bases from J, with 7 bases between. Per the germline V gene, CDR1 is LNHDA and CDR2 is SQIVND (reference sequence). This CDR3 has 14 amino acids. The CDR3 DNA reads TGTGCCAGTAGTATAAGGGTGCCCTACAATGAGCAGTTCTTC. The encoded protein is CASSIRVPYNEQFF.

Within the sample, this clone is medium-sized. This CDR3 is CASRPSGGAREQYF. The CDR3 DNA sequence: TGTGCCAGCCGTCCTAGCGGGGGGGCTCGCGAGCAGTACTTC. The rearrangement joins TRBV6-1 to TRBJ2-7, with TRBD2 matching 12 bases. After removal of 8 bases from V and 6 bases from J, the junction contained 8 bases not matched to a gene. Germline-derived CDR1 and CDR2 are MNHNS and SASEGT. This CDR3 has 14 amino acids.

The chain employs TRBV7-2 and TRBJ1-1; tentatively, D is TRBD1 (5 bases). CDR1 and CDR2 (germline): SGHTA, FQGNSA. V was trimmed by 7 bases and J by 4 bases, leaving 16 bases between them. This CDR3 has 14 residues. The CDR3 nucleotides read TGTGCCAGCAACGATGCGGGGCTTCGCACTGAAGCTTTCTTT. Translated: CASNDAGLRTEAFF.

The CDR3 loop reads CASSGDSLTDTQYF. The DNA for the CDR3 is TGTGCCAGCAGCGGGGACTCCCTCACAGATACGCAGTATTTT. V is TRBV13 and J is TRBJ2-3; a weak D match, TRBD2 (6 bases). Germline V gene data show CDR1 as PRHDT and CDR2 as FYEKMQ (reference sequence). The CDR3 contains 14 residues. V lost 5 bases to trimming and J lost 2 bases, with 11 bases between them.

The gene calls are TRBV5-4 and TRBJ1-2; D remains ambiguous. V was shortened by 4 bases and J by 4 bases, with 11 bases between the two germline ends. The germline gives CDR1 SGHNT, CDR2 YYREEE (reference sequence). The CDR3 loop spans 13 amino acids. The DNA for the CDR3 is TGTGCCAGCAGCACAGCTAATGTCTATGGCTACACCTTC. Encoded protein: CASSTANVYGYTF.

This clone was seen only once. V is TRBV5-1 and J is TRBJ2-1; the match to TRBD2 covers 9 bases. Per germline, CDR1 SGHRS and CDR2 YFSETQ. The CDR3 has 17 amino acids. V was clipped by 3 bases and J by 0 bases; unmatched bases: 7. The CDR3 reads CASSSGLAPSSYNEQFF. For the CDR3, the DNA is TGCGCCAGCAGCTCCGGACTAGCGCCTAGCTCCTACAATGAGCAGTTCTTC. The variable domain in full, with the rest retrieved from reference TRBV5-1 and TRBJ2-1, is KAGVTQTPRYLIKTRGQQVTLSCSPISGHRSVSWYQQTPGQGLQFLFEYFSETQRNKGNFPGRFSGRQFSNSRSEMNVSTLELGDSALYLCASSSGLAPSSYNEQFFGPGTRLTVL.

The chain uses TRBV9 and TRBJ2-3; perhaps TRBD1 as D (6 bases). The CDR3 consists of 16 residues. The germline V and J ends were trimmed by 0 bases and 0 bases, with 11 bases remaining between them. CDR1 is SGDLS and CDR2 is YYNGEE in the germline V gene. The DNA of the CDR3 is TGTGCCAGCAGCGTAGGCAAGGACAGAAGCACAGATACGCAGTATTTT. This encodes CASSVGKDRSTDTQYF.

This clone was detected only a few times. The chain carries TRBV7-2 and TRBJ2-3; D remains ambiguous. Germline CDR1 reads SGHTA; CDR2 reads FQGNSA. The CDR3 has 12 residues. Trimming shortened V by 2 bases and J by 4 bases, and 4 bases separated the two germline ends. CDR3 bases: TGTGCCAGCAGCTTATTGGCAGATACGCAGTATTTT. This gives the protein CASSLLADTQYF.

The chain recombines TRBV27 with TRBJ2-5; TRBD2 matches 7 bases. Germline V lookup: CDR1 MNHEY, CDR2 SMNVEV (reference sequence). CDR3 length: 15 residues. V lost 3 bases and J lost 4; bases outside the gene matches: 8. The CDR3 nucleotides are TGTGCCAGCAGTTTTAGAACTAGCGCCCGAGAGACCCAGTACTTC. It specifies CASSFRTSARETQYF.

The genes are TRBV11-2 and TRBJ1-2; D gene uncertain. The CDR3 extends over 13 amino acids. CDR1 and CDR2 from the germline V gene are SGHAT and FQNNGV. The V end lost 2 bases, the J end lost 3 bases, and 7 bases lay between the germline ends. As DNA, the CDR3 is TGTGCCAGCAGCTTAAACACCCACTATGGCTACACCTTC. This encodes CASSLNTHYGYTF.

J is TRBJ1-2 and V is TRBV14; D is uncertain. Germline V lookup: CDR1 SGHDN, CDR2 FVKESK. The V end lost 4 bases, the J end lost 5 bases, and 8 bases lay between the germline ends. The CDR3 has 12 amino acids. The CDR3 nucleotides read TGTGCCAGCAGCCCCGGATCGTATGGCTACACCTTC. As protein: CASSPGSYGYTF.

The chain carries TRBV9 and TRBJ1-6; 10 nucleotides match TRBD1. The CDR3 has 15 amino acids. Germline V gene sequence: CDR1 SGDLS, CDR2 YYNGEE. The junction had 3 bases not matched to a gene; V was cut back by 2 bases and J by 7 bases. The CDR3 sequence is CASSVAGQGNSPLHF. CDR3 DNA sequence: TGTGCCAGCAGCGTGGCGGGACAGGGGAATTCACCCCTCCACTTT. Full variable domain (missing parts from reference TRBV9 and TRBJ1-6): DSGVTQTPKHLITATGQRVTLRCSPRSGDLSVYWYQQSLDQGLQFLIQYYNGEERAKGNILERFSAQQFPDLHSELNLSSLELGDSALYFCASSVAGQGNSPLHFGNGTRLTVT.

About this clone itself: In the same sample, other DNA sequences code for this CDR3. This chain uses TRBV5-6 with TRBJ2-7; D remains unclear. Germline lookup yields CDR1 SGHDT and CDR2 YYEEEE. V lost 4 bases, J lost 0 bases, and 11 bases lay in between. The CDR3 spans 14 residues. DNA for the CDR3: TGTGCCAGCAGCCTCGGTGGAGACTCCTACGAGCAGTACTTC. Its protein product is CASSLGGDSYEQYF.

The chain links TRBV5-1 to TRBJ1-2; 7 bases line up with TRBD1. Germline assignment: CDR1 SGHRS and CDR2 YFSETQ. Trimming at V came to 2 bases and at J to 6 bases, leaving 7 bases not matched to a gene. There are 14 residues in the CDR3. The CDR3 region has the DNA TGCGCCAGCAGCTTCCCAGGGGGGGGCGATGGCTACACCTTC. Encoded protein: CASSFPGGGDGYTF.

This chain joins TRBV4-2 and TRBJ2-2, with D unresolved. The CDR3 extends over 15 amino acids. V was clipped by 0 bases and J by 5 bases, with 10 bases between them. Germline lookup yields CDR1 LGHNA and CDR2 YNFKEQ. CDR3 sequence (DNA): TGTGCCAGCAGCCAAGAACCAGGACGGACCGGGGAGCTGTTTTTT. It is translated as CASSQEPGRTGELFF.

V and J are TRBV5-6 and TRBJ1-5, with D perhaps TRBD1 (6 bases). Germline CDR1 reads SGHDT; CDR2 reads YYEEEE. The CDR3 totals 17 residues. Trimming left V 0 bases short and J 0 bases short, with 13 bases between. The CDR3 protein is CASSLGQGINSNQPQHF. The DNA of the CDR3 is TGTGCCAGCAGCTTGGGGCAGGGGATTAATAGCAATCAGCCCCAGCATTTT.

The V call is TRBV10-3, the J call TRBJ2-7; TRBD2 matches 11 bases. Germline V CDR1 and CDR2: ENHRY, SYGVKD. J lost 1 base, V lost 4 bases, and 9 bases had no gene match. The CDR3 extends over 17 amino acids. CDR3 DNA sequence: TGTGCCATCAGTGCCGGACTAGCGGGTGACTCTTCCTACGAGCAGTACTTC. Translated, it gives CAISAGLAGDSSYEQYF.

CDR3 residues: CASSISTSNADTQYF. CDR3 sequence (DNA): TGTGCCAGCAGCATTTCGACTAGTAACGCAGATACGCAGTATTTT. The chain is built from TRBV7-9 and TRBJ2-3, with D tentatively TRBD2 (6 bases). This CDR3 comprises 15 residues. In germline, CDR1 is SEHNR, CDR2 FQNEAQ (reference sequence). Trimming removed 5 bases at V and 4 bases at J, with 16 bases between.

The V call is TRBV6-5, the J call TRBJ2-1; D is unresolved. The CDR3 loop spans 14 amino acids. Trimming took off 4 bases at V and 8 bases at J, with 15 bases between the two ends. The germline gives CDR1 MNHEY, CDR2 SVGAGI. CDR3 loop: CASSSGSTRDEQFF. The CDR3 coding sequence is TGTGCCAGCAGTTCCGGGTCCACTCGGGATGAGCAGTTCTTC.

J is TRBJ1-5 and V is TRBV15, with D possibly matching TRBD1 (5 bases). The CDR3 totals 12 residues. With 8 bases removed from V and 5 bases from J, the gap between germline ends came to 10 bases. Germline CDR1 and CDR2: LNHNV and YYDKDF (reference sequence). The CDR3 DNA follows: TGTGCCACCTCAGGGTTGGATCAGCCCCAGCATTTT. It encodes CATSGLDQPQHF.

This chain links TRBV5-8 with TRBJ2-7; no clear D. The CDR3 sequence is 12 residues long. CDR1 and CDR2 (germline): SGHTS, YDEGEE. V gave up 4 bases and J gave up 5 bases, with 10 bases separating them. In DNA, the CDR3 is TGTGCCAGCAGCCAGAGAAGAAACGAGCAGTACTTC. As protein: CASSQRRNEQYF.

The chain couples TRBV6-5 to TRBJ1-1; D not resolved. Trimming pared 5 bases from V and 1 base from J, leaving 8 bases between. The CDR3 covers 13 residues. Per germline, CDR1 MNHEY and CDR2 SVGAGI. The CDR3 protein is CASSKQSNTEAFF. DNA of the CDR3: TGTGCCAGCAGTAAACAATCGAACACTGAAGCTTTCTTT.

V and J are TRBV5-1 and TRBJ2-3; a possible D gene is TRBD2 (6 bases). The CDR3 contains 14 residues. Trimming took off 4 bases at V and 5 bases at J, with 14 bases between the two ends. Germline values: CDR1 SGHRS, CDR2 YFSETQ. The CDR3 loop reads CASSPGLGGDTQYF. The CDR3 bases are TGCGCCAGCAGCCCGGGACTTGGAGGAGATACGCAGTATTTT.

This sequence joins TRBV5-4 and TRBJ1-2, with D unclear. CDR1 is SGHNT and CDR2 is YYREEE in the germline V gene (reference sequence). Trimming left V 0 bases short and J 0 bases short, with 9 bases between. This CDR3 spans 15 amino acids. CDR3 loop: CASSLGSGTNYGYTF. CDR3 DNA sequence: TGTGCCAGCAGCTTGGGGAGCGGAACTAACTATGGCTACACCTTC.

In its sample, this clone was seen once. The V and J genes are TRBV9 and TRBJ2-3, with a tentative D call TRBD2 (6 bases). The V end lost 0 bases, the J end lost 0 bases, and 14 bases lay between the germline ends. This CDR3 is built from 17 residues. CDR1 is SGDLS and CDR2 is YYNGEE in the germline V gene. CDR3 bases: TGTGCCAGCAGCGTAGATGGAGGGGCGGTGAGCACAGATACGCAGTATTTT. This gives the protein CASSVDGGAVSTDTQYF.

This clone was counted a few times. V is TRBV15 and J is TRBJ2-7; 9 positions agree with TRBD1. Germline assignment: CDR1 LNHNV and CDR2 YYDKDF (reference sequence). V lost 4 bases and J lost 4; bases outside the gene matches: 11. This CDR3 region has 16 residues. The CDR3 DNA sequence: TGTGCCACCAGCACCGGGACAGGGCGGATGGGATACGAGCAGTACTTC. This sequence encodes CATSTGTGRMGYEQYF. The variable domain in full, with the rest retrieved from reference TRBV15 and TRBJ2-7, is DAMVIQNPRYQVTQFGKPVTLSCSQTLNHNVMYWYQQKSSQAPKLLFHYYDKDFNNEADTPDNFQSRRPNTSFCFLDIRSPGLGDTAMYLCATSTGTGRMGYEQYFGPGTRLTVT.